The source of this TCR beta chain is a study of breast tumors, draining lymph nodes, adjacent tissues. Study results and limitations: Compared with lymph nodes, tumors were less diverse; compared with nontumor tissue, more. The lymph node origin of tumor T cells was framed as consistent with a hypothesis, not demonstrated. Compared with basal-like, luminal-like tumors shared significantly more repertoire with nontumor tissue. Most tumor T cells seemingly derive from lymph node, then expand in tumor.

A note on this clonotype: The antigen is not known.

Samples came from axillary lymph nodes draining the breast cancer. TCRdb re-derived calls from the multiplex PCR reads in MiXCR, one entry per CDR3 protein. This sample carries 200,000 or so distinct CDR3 sequences, 31% of them seen once, and the ten largest clones take about 4.5%. The specimen was axillary lymph node tissue. The clonotype comes from a female donor with breast cancer. Some clones in this sample may be carry-over from other donors' samples.

The CDR3 DNA is TGCAGTGCTAGAGATACAGGAATGGGTCCACCCCTCCACTTT. Translated: CSARDTGMGPPLHF. The J gene is TRBJ1-6, the V gene TRBV20-1; D might be TRBD1 (5 bases). The CDR3 runs 14 residues. Per germline, CDR1 DFQATT and CDR2 SNEGSKA (reference sequence). With 0 bases removed from V and 11 bases from J, the gap between germline ends came to 14 bases.